This passage covers 8 T cell receptor beta chains from one sample sequenced in a study of T cells expressing NK-cell markers. TCRdb reprocessed the 5' RACE reads; each CDR3 protein has one entry and no DNA is given. This sample's clone table lists about 550,000 distinct CDR3 sequences. The source material was blood T cells: a sorted CD56 or NKG2C T cell subset, CD4+ or CD8+ T cells, or bulk PBMC T cells (not recorded which). These TCRs come from a man between 18 and 35 years old in good health.

The chain employs TRBV9 and TRBJ1-3. CDR3 length: 12 amino acids. Germline loops: CDR1 SGDLS, CDR2 YYNGEE. The CDR3 protein is CASSISGNTIYF.

The chain recombines TRBV5-1 with TRBJ2-1. This CDR3 is 14 amino acids long. Germline lookup yields CDR1 SGHRS and CDR2 YFSETQ. This chain's CDR3 is CASSPDVSYNEQFF.

The V call is TRBV20-1, the J call TRBJ2-3; TCRdb lists TRBD1, though no DNA is available to test this call. Germline V gene data show CDR1 as DFQATT and CDR2 as SNEGSKA (reference sequence). This CDR3 has 14 residues. CDR3 residues: CSARVGRGSDTQYF.

CDR3 amino acids: CSVLPPGREAFF. The rearrangement uses TRBV29-1 and TRBJ1-1; TCRdb names TRBD1, which stays unverified in the absence of DNA. The germline V gene encodes CDR1 SQVTM and CDR2 ANQGSEA. This CDR3 is 12 amino acids long. Combining the CDR3 with reference TRBV29-1 and TRBJ1-1 gives the whole variable domain SAVISQKPSRDICQRGTSLTIQCQVDSQVTMMFWYRQQPGQSLTLIATANQGSEATYESGFVIDKFPISRPNLTFSTLTVSNMSPEDSSIYLCSVLPPGREAFFGQGTRLTVV.

The chain joins TRBV6-5 to TRBJ1-2; checking the TCRdb D call of TRBD1 is not possible without DNA. CDR3 size: 18 residues. Germline loops: CDR1 MNHEY, CDR2 SVGAGI. CDR3 amino acids: CASSYSPRDRGLYRGYTF.

The gene calls are TRBV12-3 or TRBV12-4 and TRBJ2-1; no DNA is available, so the TRBD2 call from TCRdb remains unchecked. This CDR3 spans 14 amino acids. CDR3 residues: CASVAGMSYNEQFF.

The rearrangement joins TRBV2 to TRBJ2-1. The CDR3 runs to 15 residues. Germline values: CDR1 SNHLY, CDR2 FYNNEI. CDR3 residues: CASSEGGVRRIEQFF.

This sequence joins TRBV4-2 and TRBJ2-5; TCRdb outputs TRBD2, but without DNA this stays unchecked. The germline CDR1 and CDR2 sequences are LGHNA and YNFKEQ. The CDR3 extends over 15 amino acids. The CDR3: CASSPQREGPKTQYF.